This TCR beta chain was captured in a study of shared T cell receptors in the human thymus. Produced via immunoSEQ multiplex PCR; TCRdb's table is partial and in-frame only. The sample carries hundreds of thousands of clones, over 75% recorded once. The V gene end was trimmed by 0 bases and the J gene end by 2 bases; junction bases not matched to a gene: 17. Germline assignment: CDR1 MNHEY and CDR2 SMNVEV (reference sequence). The CDR3 has 20 amino acids. The sample also formed part of further work on human thymus T cells. That source adds: Resections obtained during corrective heart surgery supplied the thymus tissue. Repertoires from thymus and blood appeared to show biased V and J gene usage. Related research described strongly overlapping thymic repertoires in unrelated people.

The chain links TRBV27 to TRBJ2-7; 9 nucleotides line up with TRBD1. This sequence originates from a boy younger than two with a congenital heart defect. The sequenced material came from thymocytes. CDR3: CASSLSPVGTGPILAYEQYF. The CDR3 DNA reads TGTGCCAGCAGTTTATCACCGGTCGGGACAGGGCCAATCTTGGCCTACGAGCAGTACTTC.